The 26 T cell receptor beta chains below were found in one sample sequenced in a study of blood T cell repertoires in COVID-19. The protocol was immunoSEQ multiplex PCR, while the TCRdb copy is restricted to in-frame clones and leaves out a portion. Of 300,000 to 450,000 clones in the sample, roughly 84% were seen once. Sequencing was carried out using PBMCs or T cells enriched from blood (not recorded which). Every receptor here comes from a woman aged 30 to 39 who had recovered from COVID-19.

This clone was observed once. The chain links TRBV5-5 to TRBJ1-1; D is possibly TRBD1 (5 bases). V lost 0 bases and J 2 bases, leaving 14 bases between the germline ends. Germline V CDR1 and CDR2: SGHKS, YYEKEE (reference sequence). This CDR3 has 16 residues. The CDR3 sequence: CASSLVAGPVNTEAFF. The CDR3 DNA reads as TGTGCCAGCAGCTTGGTGGCGGGACCGGTTAACACTGAAGCTTTCTTT.

The chain couples TRBV30 to TRBJ1-5; D perhaps matches TRBD1 (6 bases). There are 13 residues in the CDR3. The V end was cut by 2 bases, the J end by 7 bases, with 12 bases between. Germline loops: CDR1 GTSNPN, CDR2 SVGIG (reference sequence). The CDR3 DNA follows: TGTGCCTGGAGTTCAGGGGTTGACCAGCCCCAGCATTTT. The encoded protein is CAWSSGVDQPQHF.

The chain combines TRBV28 with TRBJ1-5; weak D call: TRBD1 (6 bases). The CDR3 sequence is 14 residues long. Trimming took 5 bases from V and 4 from J, leaving 12 bases between them. CDR1 MDHEN and CDR2 SYDVKM come from the germline V gene. The CDR3 region has the DNA TGTGCCAGCAGTGGGGACACTCCGAATCAGCCCCAGCATTTT. This sequence encodes CASSGDTPNQPQHF.

This chain connects TRBV5-4 to TRBJ1-2; no reliable D call. CDR1 is SGHNT, CDR2 YYREEE, per germline (reference sequence). The CDR3 is 14 residues long. Trimming took off 0 bases at V and 8 bases at J, with 14 bases between the two ends. CDR3 DNA: TGTGCCAGCAGCTTGGTTGAACCGGTCATGGGCTACACCTTC. This codes for CASSLVEPVMGYTF.

The chain combines TRBV2 with TRBJ1-3; the match to TRBD1 covers 9 bases. Germline V gives CDR1 SNHLY, CDR2 FYNNEI. The CDR3 is 15 residues long. With 9 bases clipped from V and 3 bases from J, the junction kept 9 bases outside the gene matches. The CDR3 DNA is TGTGCCAGTGTTCCTCGGGACAGGGTTGGAAACACCATATATTTT. It translates to CASVPRDRVGNTIYF.

V and J are TRBV19 and TRBJ1-3, with 8 bases aligning to TRBD1. CDR3 length: 14 amino acids. Trimming at V came to 8 bases and at J to 1 base, leaving 4 bases not matched to a gene. The germline V gene has CDR1 LNHDA and CDR2 SQIVND (reference sequence). In nucleotides, the CDR3 is TGTGCCAGTGGCCGGACAGGGTCTGGAAACACCATATATTTT. Residues: CASGRTGSGNTIYF.

As to this clone: One junction end disagrees with the germline gene, perhaps due to a read error. Additional DNA sequences in this sample encode the identical CDR3. V and J are TRBV24-1 and TRBJ2-3, with 10 bases matching TRBD1. This CDR3 comprises 15 residues. The germline V gene encodes CDR1 KGHDR and CDR2 SFDVKD. For the CDR3, the DNA is TGTGCCACCAGTGACCTGACAGGGGGCACGGATACGCAGTATTTT. Residues: CATSDLTGGTDTQYF.

The rearrangement joins TRBV7-9 to TRBJ1-5; a weak D match, TRBD1 (6 bases). Trimming left V 5 bases short and J 0 bases short, with 8 bases between. Per the germline V gene, CDR1 is SEHNR and CDR2 is FQNEAQ (reference sequence). The CDR3 extends over 14 amino acids. The CDR3 is CASSQGNSNQPQHF. The CDR3 DNA follows: TGTGCCAGCAGCCAGGGGAATAGCAATCAGCCCCAGCATTTT.

This clone showed up just a few times. The rearrangement uses TRBV30 and TRBJ1-6; D is undetermined. V lost 1 base, J lost 7 bases, and 8 bases lay in between. The CDR3 has 13 residues. Germline loops: CDR1 GTSNPN, CDR2 SVGIG (reference sequence). CDR3 bases: TGTGCCTGGAGTGGGCAGGAAAATTCACCCCTCCACTTT. Amino acids: CAWSGQENSPLHF.

In its sample, this clone was seen a few times. The chain recombines TRBV10-1 with TRBJ2-7; D may be TRBD1 (6 bases). V lost 0 bases, J lost 5 bases, and 11 bases lay in between. The CDR3 is 14 residues long. Germline V gene sequence: CDR1 WNHNN, CDR2 SYGVQD (reference sequence). This CDR3 reads CASSESGAWDEQYF. The CDR3 DNA is TGCGCCAGCAGTGAGTCGGGGGCATGGGACGAGCAGTACTTC.

The rearrangement joins TRBV19 to TRBJ1-5; the D gene is possibly TRBD1 (5 bases). The ends were cut back, 0 bases at V and 0 bases at J, with 9 bases in the middle. The germline CDR1 and CDR2 sequences are LNHDA and SQIVND (reference sequence). The CDR3 is 16 amino acids. The CDR3 sequence: CASSIEGVYSNQPQHF. The CDR3 DNA is TGTGCCAGTAGTATAGAAGGGGTTTATAGCAATCAGCCCCAGCATTTT.

The CDR3 nucleotides are TGTGCCGGCGAGGGCGGGGGCAACACTGAAGCTTTCTTT. Protein product: CAGEGGGNTEAFF. The genes are TRBV2 and TRBJ1-1, with a tentative D call TRBD1 (6 bases). The ends were cut back, 11 bases at V and 2 bases at J, with 15 bases in the middle. Germline CDR1 reads SNHLY; CDR2 reads FYNNEI. The CDR3 loop spans 13 amino acids.

The rearrangement uses TRBV6-5 and TRBJ1-6; 8 nucleotides match TRBD1. The CDR3 extends over 15 amino acids. V was pared by 4 bases and J by 7 bases, with 6 bases of the junction left unmatched. Germline V gene sequence: CDR1 MNHEY, CDR2 SVGAGI. CDR3 sequence reads: CASSSLQGGNSPLHF. DNA for the CDR3: TGTGCCAGCAGTTCGTTACAGGGGGGAAATTCACCCCTCCACTTT.

The chain joins TRBV30 to TRBJ2-7; TRBD1 matches at 8 bases. The CDR3 has 14 residues. The V segment lost 2 bases and the J segment 2 bases; nucleotides outside the gene matches: 5. CDR1 is GTSNPN and CDR2 is SVGIG in the germline V gene (reference sequence). CDR3 sequence reads: CAWSTGRGPYEQYF. CDR3 DNA sequence: TGTGCCTGGAGTACCGGCAGGGGGCCCTACGAGCAGTACTTC.

This rearrangement joins TRBV15 to TRBJ1-1; D gene uncertain. The ends were cut back, 0 bases at V and 8 bases at J, with 10 bases in the middle. The length of the CDR3 is 13 residues. Germline CDR1 is LNHNV and CDR2 is YYDKDF (reference sequence). DNA for the CDR3: TGTGCCACCAGCAGAGATTGGAGGCGGGAAGCTTTCTTT. It yields the protein CATSRDWRREAFF.

The chain recombines TRBV20-1 with TRBJ1-5, with 8 bases lining up with TRBD1. Germline CDR1 is DFQATT and CDR2 is SNEGSKA (reference sequence). The CDR3 length is 14 residues. Trimming took 3 bases from V and 5 from J; bases not matched to a gene: 6. The CDR3 DNA sequence: TGCAGTGCTAGTGGACAGGGCGGGCATCAGCCCCAGCATTTT. Protein: CSASGQGGHQPQHF.

V gene TRBV10-1 combines with J gene TRBJ1-1; D is perhaps TRBD1 (5 bases). Germline V gene sequence: CDR1 WNHNN, CDR2 SYGVQD (reference sequence). The CDR3 extends over 16 amino acids. The V gene lost 0 bases and the J gene lost 1 base, with 12 bases spanning the gap. The CDR3 reads CASSESNPDRNTEAFF. CDR3 DNA: TGCGCCAGCAGTGAGTCCAACCCAGACAGGAACACTGAAGCTTTCTTT.

The CDR3 loop is CASSALLRVTGELFF. The CDR3 bases are TGTGCCAGTAGTGCGCTCCTCAGGGTCACCGGGGAGCTGTTTTTT. J is TRBJ2-2 and V is TRBV19; tentative D call: TRBD1 (5 bases). Trimming took off 5 bases at V and 4 bases at J, with 14 bases between the two ends. This CDR3 has 15 residues. Germline V gives CDR1 LNHDA, CDR2 SQIVND (reference sequence).

This sequence joins TRBV19 and TRBJ2-2; D is possibly TRBD1 (6 bases). Trimming took off 7 bases at V and 4 bases at J, with 13 bases between the two ends. Germline lookup yields CDR1 LNHDA and CDR2 SQIVND (reference sequence). The CDR3 spans 14 residues. DNA for the CDR3: TGTGCCAGTACCACTTGGACAGTCACCGGGGAGCTGTTTTTT. Amino acid sequence: CASTTWTVTGELFF.

The genes are TRBV6-5 and TRBJ2-3; possibly TRBD2 for D (6 bases). The germline gives CDR1 MNHEY, CDR2 SVGAGI. Between the trimmed V and J ends, which lost 8 bases and 4 bases, there was a span of 19 bases. This CDR3 has 15 amino acids. The CDR3 is CASPPTRRGPDTQYF. DNA for the CDR3: TGTGCCAGCCCCCCGACTAGGCGGGGCCCAGATACGCAGTATTTT.

The rearrangement joins TRBV9 to TRBJ2-3, with 15 bases matching TRBD2. CDR1 is SGDLS, CDR2 YYNGEE, per germline. The CDR3 is made up of 17 amino acids. V was clipped by 4 bases and J by 0 bases; unmatched bases: 3. For the CDR3, the DNA is TGTGCCAGCAGCCTGGGACTAGCGGGGGGAAGCACAGATACGCAGTATTTT. Translated: CASSLGLAGGSTDTQYF.

V usage is TRBV19 and J usage is TRBJ1-1; D remains ambiguous. CDR3 size: 13 residues. Germline-derived CDR1 and CDR2 are LNHDA and SQIVND (reference sequence). The ends were cut back, 2 bases at V and 1 base at J, with 5 bases in the middle. The CDR3 here is CASSIFRNTEAFF. CDR3 nucleotides: TGTGCCAGTAGTATATTCCGGAACACTGAAGCTTTCTTT. The entire variable domain, with the rest obtained from reference TRBV19 and TRBJ1-1, is as follows: DGGITQSPKYLFRKEGQNVTLSCEQNLNHDAMYWYRQDPGQGLRLIYYSQIVNDFQKGDIAEGYSVSREKKESFPLTVTSAQKNPTAFYLCASSIFRNTEAFFGQGTRLTVV.

The V and J genes are TRBV7-9 and TRBJ2-7; D unclear. V gave up 4 bases and J gave up 0 bases, with 10 bases separating them. Germline V lookup: CDR1 SEHNR, CDR2 FQNEAQ (reference sequence). This CDR3 comprises 14 residues. This CDR3 is CASSSQSSSYEQYF. In DNA form, the CDR3 reads TGTGCCAGCAGCTCCCAATCGAGCTCCTACGAGCAGTACTTC.

The chain uses TRBV27 and TRBJ1-1; unclear D gene. The V gene lost 6 bases and the J gene lost 4 bases, with 15 bases spanning the gap. The CDR3 has 14 residues. CDR1 and CDR2 (germline): MNHEY, SMNVEV (reference sequence). The CDR3 bases are TGTGCCAGCAGGTCCGGAAACGGGATCACTGAAGCTTTCTTT. The encoded protein is CASRSGNGITEAFF.

This clone has a single count. This chain joins TRBV5-6 and TRBJ1-5; TRBD1 is a possible D gene (5 bases). From germline, CDR1 is SGHDT and CDR2 YYEEEE. The CDR3 length is 18 residues. The germline V and J ends were trimmed by 5 bases and 1 base, with 22 bases remaining between them. The CDR3 reads CASSFSGTQGLSNQPQHF. As DNA, the CDR3 is TGTGCCAGCAGTTTCAGCGGGACGCAGGGTTTAAGCAATCAGCCCCAGCATTTT.

The chain joins TRBV2 to TRBJ1-6, with TRBD1 matching 8 bases. Looked up from germline, CDR1 is SNHLY and CDR2 is FYNNEI. The CDR3 runs 14 residues. V gave up 7 bases and J gave up 7 bases; unmatched junction bases: 6. Here the CDR3 reads CASMTGVRNSPLHF. CDR3 bases: TGTGCCAGCATGACAGGGGTAAGGAATTCACCCCTCCACTTT.